The next 27 T cell receptor beta chains were all read from a single sample in a study of early T cells in non-severe SARS-CoV-2 infection. MiXCR, applied by TCRdb to the 5' RACE reads, yields one record per CDR3 protein. The profile shows 70,000 or so distinct CDR3 sequences, 10% to 15% of them singletons. The sequenced material came from whole blood. These receptors came from an adult who was a healthcare worker with PCR-confirmed SARS-CoV-2 infection or an uninfected control (not recorded which).

This clonotype was observed a few times. This chain uses TRBV28 with TRBJ2-1, with 14 bases fitting TRBD2. The CDR3 has 17 amino acids. Germline loops: CDR1 MDHEN, CDR2 SYDVKM. Trimming took 5 bases from V and 7 from J; bases not matched to a gene: 10. The CDR3 nucleotides are TGTGCCAGCAGTGGACCCGGGACTAGCGGGAGAGGGAATGAGCAGTTCTTC. Its translation is CASSGPGTSGRGNEQFF. Full variable domain (remainder filled in from reference TRBV28 and TRBJ2-1): DVKVTQSSRYLVKRTGEKVFLECVQDMDHENMFWYRQDPGLGLRLIYFSYDVKMKEKGDIPEGYSVSREKKERFSLILESASTNQTSMYLCASSGPGTSGRGNEQFFGPGTRLTVL.

The chain is built from TRBV20-1 and TRBJ1-1; D unclear. Per germline, CDR1 DFQATT and CDR2 SNEGSKA (reference sequence). The CDR3 extends over 14 amino acids. V was trimmed by 5 bases and J by 4 bases, leaving 17 bases between them. The CDR3 here is CSAAFNPKITEAFF. In DNA form, the CDR3 reads TGCAGTGCTGCATTCAATCCGAAGATCACTGAAGCTTTCTTT.

A word on this clonotype: One junction end does not reproduce the germline sequence, and a read error may be involved. The V and J genes are TRBV30 and TRBJ2-7, with 8 bases aligning to TRBD2. Germline V gene sequence: CDR1 GTSNPN, CDR2 SVGIG (reference sequence). The CDR3 covers 13 residues. CDR3 DNA sequence: TGTGCCCGGAGTGTCGGGAGGGCCTACGAGCAGTACTTC. Translating it yields CARSVGRAYEQYF.

In the case of this clonotype: This could be a read error, since a much larger clone is one nucleotide away. The chain recombines TRBV2 with TRBJ2-3, with TRBD2 as a possible D gene (6 bases). This CDR3 is 15 amino acids long. Germline values: CDR1 SNHLY, CDR2 FYNNEI. DNA for the CDR3: TGTGCCAGCAGTGGAGTAGCGATGGGAGGAGATACGAAGTATTTT. Translating gives CASSGVAMGGDTKYF.

This clonotype was observed at least ten times. The V call is TRBV5-6, the J call TRBJ1-4; D gene unclear. V was pared by 4 bases and J by 8 bases, with 12 bases between. This CDR3 comprises 13 residues. CDR1 and CDR2 (germline): SGHDT, YYEEEE. The CDR3 nucleotides are TGTGCCAGCAGCCCCAGGATGAGGGAAAAACTGTTTTTT. This codes for CASSPRMREKLFF.

In this sample, this clonotype turned up a few times. The rearrangement uses TRBV5-4 and TRBJ1-1; 9 nucleotides match TRBD1. Trimming took 1 base from V and 4 from J; bases not matched to a gene: 5. The length of the CDR3 is 15 residues. The germline CDR1 and CDR2 sequences are SGHNT and YYREEE (reference sequence). CDR3 sequence reads: CASSLSGQGFTEAFF. The CDR3 DNA reads as TGTGCCAGCAGCTTGTCGGGACAGGGTTTCACTGAAGCTTTCTTT. The full variable domain, with the rest looked up from reference TRBV5-4 and TRBJ1-1, is ETGVTQSPTHLIKTRGQQVTLRCSSQSGHNTVSWYQQALGQGPQFIFQYYREEENGRGNFPPRFSGLQFPNYSSELNVNALELDDSALYLCASSLSGQGFTEAFFGQGTRLTVV.

This clonotype was picked up many times. The rearrangement uses TRBV7-8 and TRBJ2-5, with no clear D. CDR1 is SGHVS, CDR2 FQNEAQ, per germline. V lost 5 bases and J 7 bases, leaving 17 bases between the germline ends. This CDR3 region has 14 residues. CDR3 loop: CASSIRILGRTQYF. For the CDR3, the DNA is TGTGCCAGCAGCATACGGATCCTTGGACGGACCCAGTACTTC.

Ten or more counts support this clonotype. This chain connects TRBV7-9 to TRBJ2-5, with D perhaps being TRBD1 or TRBD2 (5 bases each). This CDR3 region has 15 residues. Trimming left V 4 bases short and J 4 bases short, with 16 bases between. Germline V CDR1 and CDR2: SEHNR, FQNEAQ (reference sequence). The CDR3 loop is CASSSGTRGGETQYF. The CDR3 coding sequence is TGTGCCAGCAGCTCCGGGACCCGCGGAGGAGAGACCCAGTACTTC.

The rearrangement joins TRBV7-8 to TRBJ1-5; TRBD1 aligns across 9 bases. The CDR3 covers 15 residues. The germline CDR1 and CDR2 sequences are SGHVS and FQNEAQ. Unmatched junction bases numbered 4, after V lost 0 bases and J lost 7 bases. As DNA, the CDR3 is TGTGCCAGCAGCTTAGCGATGACAGGGGGACAGCCCCAGCATTTT. Translation: CASSLAMTGGQPQHF.

This clonotype was picked up a small number of times. The chain links TRBV28 to TRBJ2-7; 9 bases are a match to TRBD1. V shed 8 bases and J 5 bases; nucleotides not matched to a gene: 7. Germline V gene data show CDR1 as MDHEN and CDR2 as SYDVKM. The CDR3 length is 13 residues. The CDR3 DNA reads TGTGCCAGCGGGAGGGACAGGGCCGACGAGCAGTACTTC. As protein: CASGRDRADEQYF.

This clonotype was observed many times. This sequence joins TRBV29-1 and TRBJ2-5, with D unresolved. In germline, CDR1 is SQVTM, CDR2 ANQGSEA. Between the trimmed V and J ends, which lost 5 bases and 1 base, there was a span of 11 bases. The CDR3 covers 13 residues. The CDR3 sequence is CSVLFHIQETQYF. DNA for the CDR3: TGCAGCGTTCTTTTTCACATCCAAGAGACCCAGTACTTC.

Worth noting for this clonotype: A much more abundant neighbour one base away suggests this may be a read error. The V call is TRBV28, the J call TRBJ1-5, with 11 positions matching TRBD1. Germline V gene sequence: CDR1 MDHEN, CDR2 SYDVKM. The CDR3 sequence is 15 residues long. This chain's CDR3 is CASSLGTGGRQPHHF. CDR3 coding DNA: TGTGCCAGCAGTTTAGGGACAGGGGGACGACAGCCCCATCATTTT.

The J gene is TRBJ2-1, the V gene TRBV6-1; 10 bases fit TRBD2. CDR3 length equals 16 residues. Trimming took 6 bases from V and 4 from J; bases not matched to a gene: 9. The germline V gene has CDR1 MNHNS and CDR2 SASEGT. The CDR3 region is CASRARTSGAYNEQFF. The DNA for the CDR3 is TGTGCCAGCAGGGCCCGGACTAGCGGAGCTTACAATGAGCAGTTCTTC.

This sequence joins TRBV28 and TRBJ1-6; 11 nucleotides match TRBD1. CDR3 size: 19 residues. V shed 1 base and J 7 bases; nucleotides not matched to a gene: 12. Germline V gene lookup returns CDR1 MDHEN and CDR2 SYDVKM. CDR3 coding DNA: TGTGCCAGCAGTTTATCCTCCTCGGGACAGGGGGTTCCGAATTCACCCCTCCACTTT. Translated, it gives CASSLSSSGQGVPNSPLHF.

There are a few counts of this clonotype. The CDR3 loop is CASSLLGVVEQFF. CDR3 bases: TGTGCCAGCAGCTTACTGGGGGTGGTTGAGCAGTTCTTC. This chain joins TRBV7-9 and TRBJ2-1; D tentatively fits TRBD1 or TRBD2 (5 bases each). The V gene's germline CDR1 is SEHNR and CDR2 FQNEAQ (reference sequence). The CDR3 is 13 residues long. V was trimmed by 2 bases and J by 9 bases, leaving 11 bases between them.

In this sample, this clonotype turned up many times. This chain uses TRBV7-9 with TRBJ1-2; D gene unclear. V lost 2 bases, J lost 6 bases, and 13 bases lay in between. The V gene's germline CDR1 is SEHNR and CDR2 FQNEAQ (reference sequence). CDR3 length: 14 amino acids. Here the CDR3 reads CASSLQSGLDGYTF. CDR3 coding DNA: TGTGCCAGCAGCTTACAATCAGGTCTCGATGGCTACACCTTC.

In this sample, this clonotype turned up a few times. The rearrangement uses TRBV18 and TRBJ2-6; 10 nucleotides agree with TRBD1. After removal of 3 bases from V and 2 bases from J, the junction contained 7 bases not matched to a gene. Germline V gene sequence: CDR1 KGHSH, CDR2 LQKENI. This CDR3 spans 18 amino acids. The CDR3 region has the DNA TGTGCCAGCTCACCTTGGGGACAGGGGCTGCCTGGGGCCAACGTCCTGACTTTC. The encoded protein is CASSPWGQGLPGANVLTF.

This sequence joins TRBV7-9 and TRBJ1-1; D unclear. Germline CDR1 and CDR2: SEHNR and FQNEAQ (reference sequence). V lost 2 bases and J lost 2, with 6 bases in between. This CDR3 has 13 amino acids. DNA of the CDR3: TGTGCCAGCAGCTTATGGGGTAACACTGAAGCTTTCTTT. Amino acid sequence: CASSLWGNTEAFF.

This clonotype has a count of ten or more. The chain has TRBV20-1 and TRBJ2-1; D is tentatively TRBD1 or TRBD2 (5 bases each). Germline loops: CDR1 DFQATT, CDR2 SNEGSKA (reference sequence). V was shortened by 3 bases and J by 0 bases, with 15 bases between the two germline ends. The length of the CDR3 is 16 residues. In DNA form, the CDR3 reads TGCAGTGCTAGCGGGACCGACCTTAGCTCCTACAATGAGCAGTTCTTC. It specifies CSASGTDLSSYNEQFF.

This clonotype was detected ten times or more. This chain links TRBV20-1 with TRBJ1-4, with TRBD1 as a possible D gene (6 bases). Germline assignment: CDR1 DFQATT and CDR2 SNEGSKA (reference sequence). CDR3 length equals 13 residues. With 3 bases removed from V and 8 bases from J, the gap between germline ends came to 13 bases. CDR3 in DNA: TGCAGTGCTAGCCAGGGGCCTAGGGAAAAACTGTTTTTT. Translation: CSASQGPREKLFF.

This clonotype came up a few times. This chain joins TRBV9 and TRBJ2-7, with 10 bases aligning to TRBD1. The germline V gene encodes CDR1 SGDLS and CDR2 YYNGEE. The CDR3 is made up of 15 amino acids. The junction had 6 bases not matched to a gene; V was cut back by 2 bases and J by 4 bases. The CDR3, as DNA: TGTGCCAGCAGCGTGACAGGGGGCGCTGATTACGAGCAGTACTTC. Residues: CASSVTGGADYEQYF. Together with reference TRBV9 and TRBJ2-7, the CDR3 gives the full variable domain: DSGVTQTPKHLITATGQRVTLRCSPRSGDLSVYWYQQSLDQGLQFLIQYYNGEERAKGNILERFSAQQFPDLHSELNLSSLELGDSALYFCASSVTGGADYEQYFGPGTRLTVT.

This sequence joins TRBV11-3 and TRBJ2-1; TRBD2 aligns across 14 bases. CDR1 is SGHNT and CDR2 is YENEEA in the germline V gene. Unmatched junction bases numbered 4, after V lost 5 bases and J lost 7 bases. The CDR3 is made up of 15 amino acids. The CDR3 region has the DNA TGTGCCAGCAGCCACGGGACTAGCGGGAGAAATGAGCAGTTCTTC. Protein sequence: CASSHGTSGRNEQFF.

The chain links TRBV20-1 to TRBJ2-1; TRBD2 agrees at 10 bases. The CDR3 sequence is 14 residues long. After removal of 6 bases from V and 3 bases from J, the junction contained 5 bases not matched to a gene. Germline-derived CDR1 and CDR2 are DFQATT and SNEGSKA (reference sequence). The CDR3 region is CSAAGLASYNEQFF. CDR3 coding DNA: TGCAGTGCCGCGGGACTAGCGAGCTACAATGAGCAGTTCTTC.

This clonotype was recorded a few times. The chain carries TRBV10-1 and TRBJ1-5; D is uncertain. The germline gives CDR1 WNHNN, CDR2 SYGVQD (reference sequence). CDR3 length: 13 amino acids. V was trimmed by 0 bases and J by 10 bases, leaving 10 bases between them. The CDR3 is CASSESGISPQHF. The CDR3 nucleotides read TGCGCCAGCAGTGAGTCGGGAATCAGCCCCCAGCATTTT.

This clonotype was seen only once. The chain has TRBV3-1 and TRBJ1-1, with D possibly being TRBD1 (6 bases). V lost 5 bases, J lost 1 base, and 8 bases lay in between. This CDR3 is 13 amino acids long. Germline V gene sequence: CDR1 LGHDT, CDR2 YNNKEL (reference sequence). Here the CDR3 DNA reads TGTGCCAGCAGCTCAGGGGAGAACACTGAAGCTTTCTTT. Translation: CASSSGENTEAFF. Drawing the rest from reference TRBV3-1 and TRBJ1-1, the complete variable domain is DTAVSQTPKYLVTQMGNDKSIKCEQNLGHDTMYWYKQDSKKFLKIMFSYNNKELIINETVPNRFSPKSPDKAHLNLHINSLELGDSAVYFCASSSGENTEAFFGQGTRLTVV.

This clonotype showed up many times. The rearrangement joins TRBV20-1 to TRBJ2-7, with D uncertain. There are 13 residues in the CDR3. Trimming shortened V by 6 bases and J by 5 bases, and 17 bases separated the two germline ends. CDR1 is DFQATT and CDR2 is SNEGSKA in the germline V gene (reference sequence). CDR3 DNA: TGCAGTGCGCGAGAGAGCGCAGATCACGAGCAGTACTTC. Protein product: CSARESADHEQYF.

Many counts were recorded for this clonotype. The V call is TRBV12-3 or TRBV12-4, the J call TRBJ1-6, with 7 bases identical to TRBD1. The CDR3 runs to 13 residues. The junction had 2 bases not matched to a gene; V was cut back by 5 bases and J by 7 bases. For the CDR3, the DNA is TGTGCCAGCAGTCAACAGGGGAATTCACCCCTCCACTTT. It specifies CASSQQGNSPLHF.